This T cell receptor (beta chain) was recorded in a study of blood T cell repertoires in COVID-19. In the study overall: T cells, B-cell-depleted T cells, or PBMCs provided the cDNA or gDNA that served as material.

Seattle researchers signed up patients amid active infection and tracked them longitudinally. CDR3 length: 15 residues. Trimming cost V 0 bases and J 3 bases, with 10 bases left between them. CDR1 and CDR2 from the germline V gene are SGHVS and FNYEAQ. Per the authors' pipeline: Nucleated cell number was recorded as an estimate derived from reference gene primer amplification. Repertoires were generated with immunoSEQ multiplex PCR, while TCRdb's copy carries only in-frame clones and drops some. The V and J calls and clone size are taken from that table; D and trimming were inferred from the DNA. The sample holds approximately 210,000 clones, roughly 80% seen once.

The receptor was derived from a woman aged 80 or older with COVID-19, enrolled during active disease. Sequenced sample: peripheral blood. The V gene is TRBV7-6, the J gene TRBJ2-3; maybe TRBD2 (5 bases). Here the CDR3 reads CASSLADTRTDTQYF. The DNA for the CDR3 is TGTGCCAGCAGCTTAGCCGATACTAGGACAGATACGCAGTATTTT.